This T cell receptor (beta chain) was obtained from a study of cytomegalovirus exposure and HLA in healthy donors. On the study more broadly: Unique TCRs from HLA-typed donors, 80 million to 100 million of them, were held in an early data release.

Findings and limits, study-wide: More clonal expansion characterized HLA-associated TCR beta chains than equally common others in a later analysis. Most TCR sequences showed up rarely, but some public TCRs showed up in many donors. From TCR beta sequences, most subjects' HLA-A and HLA-B alleles were reportedly predicted accurately.

60 Vbeta and 13 Jbeta primers were used in PCR. The protocol was immunoSEQ multiplex PCR, while the TCRdb copy is restricted to in-frame clones and leaves out a portion. Here the sample spans around 91,000 clones, roughly 67% being singletons. With regard to this clone: The target antigen is unknown.

V lost 4 bases and J 0 bases, leaving 13 bases between the germline ends. The CDR3 contains 16 residues. CDR1 and CDR2 from the germline V gene are LNHDA and SQIVND (reference sequence). Input material: PBMCs. The V and J genes are TRBV19 and TRBJ1-5; D perhaps matches TRBD1 (6 bases). This TCR was recovered from a human donor in good health. Here the CDR3 reads CASSNRARNSNQPQHF. CDR3 sequence (DNA): TGTGCCAGTAGTAACAGGGCACGAAATAGCAATCAGCCCCAGCATTTT.